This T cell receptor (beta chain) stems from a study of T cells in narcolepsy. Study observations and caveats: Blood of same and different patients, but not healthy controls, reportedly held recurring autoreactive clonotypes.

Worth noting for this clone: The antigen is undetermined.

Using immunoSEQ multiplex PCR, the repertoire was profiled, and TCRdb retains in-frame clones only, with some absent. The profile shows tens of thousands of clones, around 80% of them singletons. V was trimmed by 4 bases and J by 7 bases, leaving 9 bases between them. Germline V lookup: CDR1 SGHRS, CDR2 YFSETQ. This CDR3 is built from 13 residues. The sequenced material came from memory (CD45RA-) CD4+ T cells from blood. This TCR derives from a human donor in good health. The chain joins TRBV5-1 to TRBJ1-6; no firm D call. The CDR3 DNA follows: TGCGCCAGCAGCACCGGGGAGAATTCACCCCTCCACTTT. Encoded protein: CASSTGENSPLHF.